The clone carrying this T cell receptor beta chain showed up just a few times. Its specificity is unknown. The authors drew around 11 milliliters of peripheral blood from each donor. This sample is part of a study of blood T cells in healthy people across ages. Study findings and constraints: Higher naive T cell percentage went strongly together with higher TCR beta diversity. Versus aged donors, long-lived donors had higher diversity and more naive CD4+ cells.

Germline V gives CDR1 SGHRS, CDR2 YFSETQ. The CDR3 sequence is 15 residues long. V was pared by 0 bases and J by 6 bases, with 16 bases between. PCR was performed a second time for 7 to 11 cycles using a sample-barcoded 5' primer and a J-beta primer mix. Each sample yielded at least 3 million CDR3-containing paired-end reads. TCRdb re-analysed the 5' RACE reads in MiXCR, keeping a single row per CDR3 protein. Of about 690,000 distinct CDR3 sequences listed, roughly 41% are singletons. The genes are TRBV5-1 and TRBJ2-7; a possible D gene is TRBD2 (5 bases). This receptor was identified in a man older than 75 in good health. The sample consisted of blood. The CDR3 protein is CASSLESGNLPEQYF. Written as DNA, the CDR3 is TGCGCCAGCAGCTTGGAATCGGGAAACCTACCCGAGCAGTACTTC.